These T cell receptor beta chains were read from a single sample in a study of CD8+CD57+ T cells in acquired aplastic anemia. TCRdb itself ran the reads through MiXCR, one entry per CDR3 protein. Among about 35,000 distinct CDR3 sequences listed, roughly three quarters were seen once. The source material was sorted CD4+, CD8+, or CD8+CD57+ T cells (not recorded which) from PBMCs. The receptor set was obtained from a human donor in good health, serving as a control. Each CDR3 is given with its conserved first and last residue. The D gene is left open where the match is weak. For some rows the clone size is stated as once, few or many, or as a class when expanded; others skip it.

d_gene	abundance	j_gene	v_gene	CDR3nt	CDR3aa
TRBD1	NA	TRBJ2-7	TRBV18	TGTGCCAGCTCACCGGACCGGACAGGGATCTTCTACGAGCAGTACTTC	CASSPDRTGIFYEQYF
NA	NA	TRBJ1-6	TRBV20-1	TGCAGTGCTAGAGATACCGGGACGGAGAATTCACCCCTCCACTTT	CSARDTGTENSPLHF
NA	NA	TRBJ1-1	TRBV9	TGTGCCAGCAGCACCCGGTCGGGCACTGAAGCTTTCTTT	CASSTRSGTEAFF
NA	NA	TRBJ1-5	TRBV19	TGTGCCAGTAGTCCGAGTGCAAATCAGCCCCAGCATTTT	CASSPSANQPQHF
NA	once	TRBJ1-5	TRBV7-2	TGTGCCAGCAGCTTCAGGGATGGTCAGCCCCAGCATTTT	CASSFRDGQPQHF
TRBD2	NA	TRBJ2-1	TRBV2	TGTGCCAGCAGCCGCGCGGGGGTCAGCTCCTACAATGAGCAGTTCTTC	CASSRAGVSSYNEQFF
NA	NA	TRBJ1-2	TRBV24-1	TGTGCCACCAGTGATTCAGGGTCAGACTATGGCTACACCTTC	CATSDSGSDYGYTF
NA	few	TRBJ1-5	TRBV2	TGTGCCAGCAAGGACCCCTGGGAACAGCCCCAGCATTTT	CASKDPWEQPQHF
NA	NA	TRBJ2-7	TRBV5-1	TGCGCCAGCAGCCCCCGGGACATAGCCTACGAGCAGTACTTC	CASSPRDIAYEQYF
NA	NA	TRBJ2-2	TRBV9	TGTGCCAGCAGCGTAGAAAACTTTAACACCGGGGAGCTGTTTTTT	CASSVENFNTGELFF
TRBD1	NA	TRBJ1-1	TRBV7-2	TGTGCCAGCAGCTTAGTAACAGGGGAACCCACTGAAGCTTTCTTT	CASSLVTGEPTEAFF
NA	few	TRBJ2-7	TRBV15	TGTGCCACCAGCCCCCAAATAGCGGACAGAAGCTACGAGCAGTACTTC	CATSPQIADRSYEQYF
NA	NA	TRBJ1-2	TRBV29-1	TGCAGCGCCGAGGGGGGTTCCTATGGCTACACCTTC	CSAEGGSYGYTF
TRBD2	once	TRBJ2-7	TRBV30	TGTGCCTGGAGTGGGGAGGGGCAGTACTTC	CAWSGEGQYF
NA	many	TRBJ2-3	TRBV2	TGTGCCAGCGGGGACGGGGGCACAGATACGCAGTATTTT	CASGDGGTDTQYF
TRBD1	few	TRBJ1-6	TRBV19	TGTGCCAGTAGTACCGACAGGGGGAATTCACCCCTCCACTTT	CASSTDRGNSPLHF
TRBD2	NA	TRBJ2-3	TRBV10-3	TGTGCCATCAGGGGGACTAGCAGCGCAGATACGCAGTATTTT	CAIRGTSSADTQYF
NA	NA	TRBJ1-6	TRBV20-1	TGCAGTGCTAGAGTCAGGAATTCACCCCTCCACTTT	CSARVRNSPLHF
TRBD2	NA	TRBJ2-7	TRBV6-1	TGTGCCAGCAGTGAAGAGACTAGCGGTGCCTACGAGCAGTACTTC	CASSEETSGAYEQYF
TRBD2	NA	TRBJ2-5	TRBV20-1	TGCAGTGCTCTGACTAGCTGGGGGGGGAGCGGAGAGACCCAGTACTTC	CSALTSWGGSGETQYF
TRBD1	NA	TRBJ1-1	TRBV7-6	TGTGCCAGCAGCCGAACAGGGGGCGCGGGAACTGAAGCTTTCTTT	CASSRTGGAGTEAFF
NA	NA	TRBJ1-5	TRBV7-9	TGTGCCAGCAGCCCACACGGCCCGGGGGAGCCCCAGCATTTT	CASSPHGPGEPQHF
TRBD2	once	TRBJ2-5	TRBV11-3	TGTGCCAGCAGAGCTAGCGGGGGCCCCTCAACGACCCAGTACTTC	CASRASGGPSTTQYF
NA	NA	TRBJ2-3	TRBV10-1	TGCGCCAGCAGCCCGGCAAGGGGGGGGGCCCTCAATACGCAGTATTTT	CASSPARGGALNTQYF
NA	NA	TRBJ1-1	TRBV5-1	TGCGCCAGCAGCTTGAGAAGGGACACTGAAGCTTTCTTT	CASSLRRDTEAFF
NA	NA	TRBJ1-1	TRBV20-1	TGCAGTGCTAGAGCGAACCGTAACACTGAAGCTTTCTTT	CSARANRNTEAFF
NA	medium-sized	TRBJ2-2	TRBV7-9	TGTGCCAGCGGGGCGTCGAACACCGGGGAGCTGTTTTTT	CASGASNTGELFF
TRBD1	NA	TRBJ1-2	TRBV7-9	TGTGCCAGCAGCAGTCCGACAGGGCCTAACTATGGCTACACCTTC	CASSSPTGPNYGYTF
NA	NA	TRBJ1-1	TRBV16	TGTGCCAGCAGCCAACGGAGGAACACTGAAGCTTTCTTT	CASSQRRNTEAFF
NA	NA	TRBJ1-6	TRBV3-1	TGTGCCAGCAGCCCCAGGGGTGCTAACTCACCCCTCCACTTT	CASSPRGANSPLHF
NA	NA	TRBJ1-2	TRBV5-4	TGTGCCAGCAGCTTGGAAGGGACCTACTATGGCTACACCTTC	CASSLEGTYYGYTF
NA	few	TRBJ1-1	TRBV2	TGTGCCAGCAGTCCTACACAGGGACACACTGAAGCTTTCTTT	CASSPTQGHTEAFF
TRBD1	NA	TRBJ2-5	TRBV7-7	TGTGCCAGCAGCTTAGACACAGGGGAGGAGACCCAGTACTTC	CASSLDTGEETQYF
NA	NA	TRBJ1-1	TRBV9	TGTGCCAGCAGCGCACAGTACAACACTGAAGCTTTCTTT	CASSAQYNTEAFF
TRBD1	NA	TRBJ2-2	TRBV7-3	TGTGCCAGCAGCTTAAGCTTGGGACAGTCGAACACCGGGGAGCTGTTTTTT	CASSLSLGQSNTGELFF
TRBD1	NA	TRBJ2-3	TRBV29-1	TGCAGCGTTGCGGGACAGGGCGTAGATACGCAGTATTTT	CSVAGQGVDTQYF
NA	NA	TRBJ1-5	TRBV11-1	TGTGCCAGCAGCTTAGGCGGGACGGATAGCAATCAGCCCCAGCATTTT	CASSLGGTDSNQPQHF
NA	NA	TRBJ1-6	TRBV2	TGTGCCAGCAGTGGGGGGAGTTCACCCCTCCACTTT	CASSGGSSPLHF
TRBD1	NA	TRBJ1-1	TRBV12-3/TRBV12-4	TGTGCCAGCATCCTCCATCAGGGGGGGAACACTGAAGCTTTCTTT	CASILHQGGNTEAFF
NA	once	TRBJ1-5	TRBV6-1	TGTGCCAGCAGTGAATCGGAGGGATGGGGGAGGCAGCCCCAGCATTTT	CASSESEGWGRQPQHF
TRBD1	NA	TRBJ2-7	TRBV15	TGTGCCACCAGCAGAGGACAGGGGGGCGTCGAGCAGTACTTC	CATSRGQGGVEQYF
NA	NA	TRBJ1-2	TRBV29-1	TGCAGCGTTGGGGGGGGAGGGTATGGCTACACCTTC	CSVGGGGYGYTF
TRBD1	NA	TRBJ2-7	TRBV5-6	TGTGCCAGCAGCTATCAGGGGGCTGGAGAGCAGTACTTC	CASSYQGAGEQYF
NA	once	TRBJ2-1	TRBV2	TGTGCCAGCACTAGCGCTAGCTCCTACAATGAGCAGTTCTTC	CASTSASSYNEQFF
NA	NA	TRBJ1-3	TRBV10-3	TGTGCCATCAGTGGGACAGCATCCTCTGGAAACACCATATATTTT	CAISGTASSGNTIYF
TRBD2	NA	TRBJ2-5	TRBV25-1	TGTGCCAGCAGTTATCGGGGGGGAGGTACGGTGGAGACCCAGTACTTC	CASSYRGGGTVETQYF
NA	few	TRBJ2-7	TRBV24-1	TGTGCCACCAGTGATTTCGAGGCGGGCCACGACGAGCAGTACTTC	CATSDFEAGHDEQYF
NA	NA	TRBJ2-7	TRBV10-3	TGTGCCAGCAGTTACTCTTTCGGGGGCCTCACCTACGAGCAGTACTTC	CASSYSFGGLTYEQYF
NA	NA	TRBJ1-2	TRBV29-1	TGCAGCGCATGGGAGGGGGGCGGAGGTGGCTACACCTTC	CSAWEGGGGGYTF
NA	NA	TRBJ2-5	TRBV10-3	TGTGCCAGCTCACCACAGGGAGAGACCCAGTACTTC	CASSPQGETQYF
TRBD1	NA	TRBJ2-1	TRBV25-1	TGTGCCAGCAGGGGACAGGGAAACGAGCAGTTCTTC	CASRGQGNEQFF
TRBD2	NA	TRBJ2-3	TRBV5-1	TGCGCCAGCAGCCCTGGGACTAGCGGGGGGGCTACAGATACGCAGTATTTT	CASSPGTSGGATDTQYF
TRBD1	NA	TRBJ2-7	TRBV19	TGTGCCGGGAGCCCCGACAGGGGGTTCGAGCAGTACTTC	CAGSPDRGFEQYF
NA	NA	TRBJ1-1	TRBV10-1	TGCGCCAGCAGCAAGGGGGGGATCGACACTGAAGCTTTCTTT	CASSKGGIDTEAFF
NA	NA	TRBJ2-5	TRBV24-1	TGTGCCACCGGTGAGGGTATGGTCCAGTACTTC	CATGEGMVQYF